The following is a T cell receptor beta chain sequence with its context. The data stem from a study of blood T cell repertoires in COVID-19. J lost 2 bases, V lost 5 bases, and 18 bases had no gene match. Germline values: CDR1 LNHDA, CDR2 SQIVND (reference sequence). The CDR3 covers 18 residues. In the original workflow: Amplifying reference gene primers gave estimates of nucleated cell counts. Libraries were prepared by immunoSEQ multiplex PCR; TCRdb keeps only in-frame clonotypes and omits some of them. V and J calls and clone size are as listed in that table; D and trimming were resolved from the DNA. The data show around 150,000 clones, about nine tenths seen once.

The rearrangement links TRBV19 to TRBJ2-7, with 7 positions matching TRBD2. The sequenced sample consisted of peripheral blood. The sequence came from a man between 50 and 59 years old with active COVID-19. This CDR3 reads CASSPKSGTSHVPYEQYF. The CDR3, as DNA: TGTGCCAGTAGTCCTAAAAGCGGGACCTCGCACGTCCCCTACGAGCAGTACTTC.